Only a few counts were recorded for the clone carrying this T cell receptor (beta chain). Its matching antigen is unknown. This sample was included in a study of T cell repertoires in cytomegalovirus infection. About the research overall: CMV infection and matching HLA type were both indicated by public TCR beta signatures. Overall study findings and caveats: CMV-specific HLA-C-restricted TCR beta clonotypes dominated the ex vivo response. Public TCR beta family frequency separated CMV-and-HLA carriers, including in an independent cohort.

The CDR3 contains 13 residues. V lost 11 bases and J 3 bases, leaving 13 bases between the germline ends. Germline-derived CDR1 and CDR2 are MGHDK and SYGVNS. One entry per CDR3 protein, called by TCRdb with MiXCR from the reads. The sample holds hundreds of thousands of distinct CDR3 sequences, 9.6% seen once. This clonotype originated in a human donor in good health (CMV status not recorded). Some clones in this sample may be carry-over from other donors' samples. The sample consisted of PBMCs. The chain employs TRBV25-1 and TRBJ2-2; D is unclear. Here the CDR3 reads CAAAGRYTGELFF. Here the CDR3 DNA reads TGTGCCGCTGCCGGACGTTACACCGGGGAGCTGTTTTTT.